The clone carrying this T cell receptor (beta chain) turned up a few times. This record belongs to a study of T-cell reconstitution after alpha-beta-depleted transplantation in children. Molecular barcoding with unique molecular identifiers was used for the TCRbeta library. TCRdb re-analysed the PCR reads in MiXCR, keeping a single row per CDR3 protein. Here the sample spans about 640,000 distinct CDR3 sequences, 15% to 20% being singletons. Trimming took off 4 bases at V and 0 bases at J, with 13 bases between the two ends. Germline loops: CDR1 DFQATT, CDR2 SNEGSKA (reference sequence). The CDR3 runs 14 residues.

The starting material was PBMCs from the stem cell graft donor, obtained from the stem cell graft. The J gene is TRBJ2-7, the V gene TRBV20-1; tentative D call: TRBD2 (5 bases). The clonotype originates from a human donor who donated a stem cell graft to a child with acute myeloid leukemia. The CDR3 nucleotides read TGCAGTGCTACTCCCCCGGGGAGCTCCTACGAGCAGTACGTC. It is translated as CSATPPGSSYEQYV.